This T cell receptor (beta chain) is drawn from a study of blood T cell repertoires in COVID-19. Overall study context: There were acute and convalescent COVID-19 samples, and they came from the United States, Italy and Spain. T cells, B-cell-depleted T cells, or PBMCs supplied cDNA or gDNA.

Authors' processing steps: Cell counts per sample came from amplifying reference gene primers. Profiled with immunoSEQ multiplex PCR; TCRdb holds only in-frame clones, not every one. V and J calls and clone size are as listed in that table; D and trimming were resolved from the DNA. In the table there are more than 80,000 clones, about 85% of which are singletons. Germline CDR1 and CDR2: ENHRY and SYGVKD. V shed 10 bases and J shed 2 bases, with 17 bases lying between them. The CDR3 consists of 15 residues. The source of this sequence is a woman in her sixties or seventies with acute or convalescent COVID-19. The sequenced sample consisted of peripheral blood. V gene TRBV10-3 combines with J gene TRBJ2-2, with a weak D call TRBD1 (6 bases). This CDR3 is CATFTGTTNTGELFF. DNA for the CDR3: TGTGCCACCTTTACCGGGACAACTAACACCGGGGAGCTGTTTTTT.